One sample yielded the 10 T cell receptor beta chains listed below, sequenced in a study of T cell repertoires in cytomegalovirus infection. MiXCR, run by TCRdb on the reads, gives a single entry per CDR3 protein. The sample holds fewer than 650,000 distinct CDR3 sequences, roughly 43% seen once. What these receptors recognize is not known. The source was cultured PBMCs, collected from culture after CMV antigen stimulation. These receptors were obtained from a human donor in good health (CMV status not recorded). Some clones in this sample may be carry-over from other donors' samples.

This clonotype has just a few counts. CDR3 sequence (DNA): TGTGCCATCAGGGGACAGGGGGTTGAGACCCAGTACTTC. Its protein is CAIRGQGVETQYF. This chain uses TRBV10-3 with TRBJ2-5; 11 bases map to TRBD1. In germline, CDR1 is ENHRY, CDR2 SYGVKD. The J segment lost 5 bases and the V segment lost 6 bases, leaving 2 bases of the junction unmatched. This CDR3 spans 13 amino acids.

The gene calls are TRBV7-9 and TRBJ2-5; 7 positions match TRBD1. After removal of 5 bases from V and 5 bases from J, the junction contained 23 bases not matched to a gene. The CDR3 runs to 19 residues. Germline V gives CDR1 SEHNR, CDR2 FQNEAQ (reference sequence). The CDR3 DNA reads TGTGCCAGCAGCCTGATCGGTGGACAGGAACTAATAAGACGGGAGACCCAGTACTTC. It translates to CASSLIGGQELIRRETQYF.

The chain uses TRBV7-9 and TRBJ1-1, with D uncertain. Trimming stripped 4 bases from V and 5 bases from J, with 20 bases between. CDR1 is SEHNR and CDR2 is FQNEAQ in the germline V gene (reference sequence). This CDR3 contains 16 residues. The CDR3 region is CASSSVFSRQGTEAFF. The CDR3, as DNA: TGTGCCAGCAGCTCCGTTTTTAGCAGACAAGGTACTGAAGCTTTCTTT.

The chain joins TRBV6-5 to TRBJ1-1, with 9 bases matching TRBD1. The germline CDR1 and CDR2 sequences are MNHEY and SVGAGI. CDR3 length equals 15 residues. After removal of 5 bases from V and 3 bases from J, the junction contained 7 bases not matched to a gene. The CDR3 loop reads CASSISRTGDTEAFF. The CDR3, as DNA: TGTGCCAGCAGTATCTCACGGACAGGGGACACTGAAGCTTTCTTT.

The chain joins TRBV11-2 to TRBJ2-1; no reliable D call. The CDR3 consists of 12 residues. V shed 3 bases and J shed 9 bases, with 9 bases lying between them. CDR1 and CDR2 from the germline V gene are SGHAT and FQNNGV. Written as DNA, the CDR3 is TGTGCCAGCAGCTTCAGGATTCTTGAGCAGTTCTTC. This encodes CASSFRILEQFF.

This clonotype has only a few counts. The V and J genes are TRBV7-8 and TRBJ2-1; TRBD2 is a possible D gene (5 bases). Germline V gives CDR1 SGHVS, CDR2 FQNEAQ. The V end lost 5 bases, the J end lost 8 bases, and 22 bases lay between the germline ends. CDR3 length: 16 amino acids. The CDR3 DNA follows: TGTGCCAGCAGCCCATTAGCGATGCCTCCTCCCCATGAGCAGTTCTTC. Its protein is CASSPLAMPPPHEQFF.

This clonotype appeared a few times. This sequence joins TRBV28 and TRBJ2-7, with 7 positions matching TRBD1. V was pared by 3 bases and J by 3 bases, with 5 bases of the junction left unmatched. The CDR3 is 14 amino acids. CDR1 is MDHEN, CDR2 SYDVKM, per germline. CDR3 loop: CASSFPGQFYEQYF. The DNA of the CDR3 is TGTGCCAGCAGTTTCCCGGGACAGTTCTACGAGCAGTACTTC.

This clonotype appeared a few times. The V and J genes are TRBV6-2 or TRBV6-3 and TRBJ2-2, with D possibly being TRBD1 or TRBD2 (5 bases each). Germline assignment: CDR1 MNHEY and CDR2 SVGEGT. V was trimmed by 6 bases and J by 5 bases, leaving 10 bases between them. The CDR3 consists of 13 residues. This CDR3 reads CASSQGVTGELFF. CDR3 DNA: TGTGCCAGCAGCCAGGGAGTTACCGGGGAGCTGTTTTTT.

The rearrangement joins TRBV5-5 to TRBJ2-1; 13 positions agree with TRBD2. Losses at the gene ends were 10 bases for V and 5 bases for J; bases not matched to a gene: 9. Germline V lookup: CDR1 SGHKS, CDR2 YYEKEE (reference sequence). This CDR3 region has 15 residues. In DNA form, the CDR3 reads TGTGCCGCGTCCTCACTAGCGGGAGGGAACAATGAGCAGTTCTTC. Its translation: CAASSLAGGNNEQFF.

The chain has TRBV11-2 and TRBJ1-1, with D perhaps TRBD1 (6 bases). CDR1 and CDR2 from the germline V gene are SGHAT and FQNNGV. Trimming left V 3 bases short and J 11 bases short, with 19 bases between. This CDR3 spans 14 amino acids. CDR3 in amino acids: CASSFGQLTGRAFF. CDR3 nucleotide sequence: TGTGCCAGCAGCTTTGGCCAACTTACAGGGAGGGCTTTCTTT.